This TCR beta chain was recorded in a study of CD8 T cells in ankylosing spondylitis. Germline V lookup: CDR1 MNHEY, CDR2 SVGAGI. The V and J ends lost 0 bases and 3 bases, in that order; junction bases with no gene match: 3. The CDR3 spans 15 residues. Study-wide points: Clones that were linked to disease were CD8+ and were relatively rare in peripheral blood. There was a TCR beta motif, made of 7 to 9 highly homologous variants, that appeared characteristic of ankylosing spondylitis blood. Researchers reportedly found disease-linked clones significantly enriched in matched ankylosing spondylitis synovial fluid.

TCRdb reanalysed the 5' RACE reads using MiXCR and keeps one entry per CDR3 protein. Of 300,000 to 350,000 distinct CDR3 sequences in the sample, less than 25% were seen once. A note on this clonotype: Its matching antigen is unknown.

The sequence derives from a female donor with ankylosing spondylitis or in good health (not recorded which). The chain recombines TRBV6-5 with TRBJ2-7; 9 bases are shared with TRBD1. The material sequenced was blood, either unsorted or a sorted T cell fraction (not recorded which). The CDR3 spells CASSYSSGQGYEQYF. The CDR3 DNA is TGTGCCAGCAGTTACTCTTCGGGACAGGGCTACGAGCAGTACTTC.